One and the same sample provided the 30 T cell receptor beta chains below, sequenced in a study of PD-1 blockade in classical Hodgkin lymphoma. Method: immunoSEQ multiplex PCR; TCRdb's copy keeps in-frame clones and lacks some. This sample has more than 40,000 clones, with approximately 80% found just once. Regarding time point: cycle 4 day 1 (C4D1), after around six weeks of nivolumab. After autologous stem cell transplantation all patients relapsed, and prior brentuximab vedotin exposure differed between cohorts. The sequencing here drew on peripheral blood mononuclear cells (PBMCs), taken before the fourth cycle of nivolumab. These receptor sequences come from a human donor with classical Hodgkin lymphoma.

The rearrangement links TRBV7-2 to TRBJ2-1; 11 positions agree with TRBD2. The germline V gene encodes CDR1 SGHTA and CDR2 FQGNSA. Trimming cost V 5 bases and J 8 bases; bases outside gene matches: 8. This CDR3 contains 15 residues. CDR3 nucleotides: TGTGCCAGCAGCGCAGGCCCGACTAGCGGGGATGAGCAGTTCTTC. It codes for CASSAGPTSGDEQFF.

This clone was seen a handful of times. The chain uses TRBV6-1 and TRBJ2-7, with no clear D. Looked up from germline, CDR1 is MNHNS and CDR2 is SASEGT. This CDR3 comprises 14 residues. Between the trimmed V and J ends, which lost 6 bases and 1 base, there was a span of 13 bases. The CDR3 DNA reads as TGTGCCAGCAGGAGAGACACAGCTTCCTACGAGCAGTACTTC. This codes for CASRRDTASYEQYF.

This clone was seen just once. V gene TRBV2 combines with J gene TRBJ2-7, with a tentative D call TRBD1 (5 bases). The V gene's germline CDR1 is SNHLY and CDR2 FYNNEI. This CDR3 is built from 12 residues. V lost 6 bases and J lost 2, with 8 bases in between. The DNA for the CDR3 is TGTGCCAGCAGCCTACAGGCCTACGAGCAGTACTTC. It is translated as CASSLQAYEQYF.

The chain combines TRBV2 with TRBJ2-5, with a weak D call TRBD1 (6 bases). CDR1 and CDR2 (germline): SNHLY, FYNNEI. The CDR3 runs 15 residues. Between the trimmed V and J ends, which lost 5 bases and 4 bases, there was a span of 17 bases. The CDR3 sequence: CASSTGTTMGETQYF. As DNA, the CDR3 is TGTGCCAGCAGTACCGGGACAACAATGGGAGAGACCCAGTACTTC.

This clone showed up just a few times. The chain recombines TRBV4-3 with TRBJ1-2; 7 bases match TRBD1. V shed 3 bases and J 6 bases; nucleotides not matched to a gene: 13. The CDR3 length is 16 residues. CDR1 is LGHNA and CDR2 is YSLEER in the germline V gene. The CDR3 region is CASSQQTGTAADGYTF. In nucleotides, the CDR3 is TGCGCCAGCAGCCAGCAGACAGGGACTGCCGCAGATGGCTACACCTTC.

The chain joins TRBV18 to TRBJ2-5, with D uncertain. V lost 6 bases and J 3 bases, leaving 11 bases between the germline ends. The germline V gene encodes CDR1 KGHSH and CDR2 LQKENI. This CDR3 is 13 amino acids long. The CDR3 here is CASSEIDEETQYF. CDR3 nucleotides: TGTGCCAGCTCGGAGATCGACGAAGAGACCCAGTACTTC.

The V and J genes are TRBV2 and TRBJ1-4; D uncertain. Germline assignment: CDR1 SNHLY and CDR2 FYNNEI. The CDR3 covers 15 residues. V dropped 0 bases and J dropped 5 bases, with 10 bases sitting between them. CDR3 nucleotides: TGTGCCAGCAGTGAAGCACGCACGCCAAATGAAAAACTGTTTTTT. Encoded protein: CASSEARTPNEKLFF.

V and J are TRBV5-6 and TRBJ2-1; D is uncertain. Trimming removed 0 bases from V and 0 bases from J, with 7 bases in between. Germline CDR1 reads SGHDT; CDR2 reads YYEEEE. The CDR3 runs to 15 residues. The CDR3 DNA reads as TGTGCCAGCAGCTTGGACACCCGCTCCTACAATGAGCAGTTCTTC. This sequence encodes CASSLDTRSYNEQFF.

The rearrangement links TRBV5-6 to TRBJ2-4; tentative D call: TRBD1 (6 bases). The CDR3 is 12 residues long. Trimming pared 1 base from V and 7 bases from J, leaving 6 bases between. Germline V gene data show CDR1 as SGHDT and CDR2 as YYEEEE. The CDR3 sequence: CASSLRGNIQYF. The CDR3 region has the DNA TGTGCCAGCAGCTTGAGGGGGAACATTCAGTACTTC.

This chain connects TRBV5-4 to TRBJ1-2; tentative D call: TRBD1 (6 bases). V lost 0 bases and J 1 base, leaving 10 bases between the germline ends. Per the germline V gene, CDR1 is SGHNT and CDR2 is YYREEE (reference sequence). This CDR3 comprises 15 residues. DNA of the CDR3: TGTGCCAGCAGCTTGGCGGGGGGCGATAACTATGGCTACACCTTC. Encoded protein: CASSLAGGDNYGYTF.

This sequence joins TRBV19 and TRBJ2-1; D is possibly TRBD2 (7 bases). V gave up 7 bases and J gave up 6 bases, with 22 bases separating them. The CDR3 has 16 amino acids. Per the germline V gene, CDR1 is LNHDA and CDR2 is SQIVND (reference sequence). CDR3 region: CASTARGGGPLNEQFF. CDR3 nucleotides: TGTGCCAGTACCGCTAGGGGGGGAGGGCCTCTCAATGAGCAGTTCTTC.

This clone appeared a single time. The chain carries TRBV18 and TRBJ2-5; the match to TRBD1 covers 11 bases. V shed 2 bases and J 5 bases; nucleotides not matched to a gene: 4. Germline V gene data show CDR1 as KGHSH and CDR2 as LQKENI. The CDR3 runs to 15 residues. The DNA for the CDR3 is TGTGCCAGCTCACCATGGACAGGGGGCGCGGAGACCCAGTACTTC. Translated: CASSPWTGGAETQYF.

The chain combines TRBV7-9 with TRBJ2-3, with 7 nucleotides matching TRBD1. Trimming cost V 3 bases and J 6 bases; bases outside gene matches: 3. The CDR3 loop spans 13 amino acids. Germline V CDR1 and CDR2: SEHNR, FQNEAQ (reference sequence). CDR3 sequence reads: CASSFRQGDTQYF. CDR3 nucleotide sequence: TGTGCCAGCAGCTTCCGACAGGGTGATACGCAGTATTTT.

This chain connects TRBV9 to TRBJ2-4; D may match TRBD1 or TRBD2 (6 bases each). Deletions cut 1 base from V and 7 bases from J, with 15 bases between. Germline lookup yields CDR1 SGDLS and CDR2 YYNGEE. This CDR3 spans 15 amino acids. CDR3 region: CASSVSPGAGNIQYF. The CDR3, as DNA: TGTGCCAGCAGCGTATCTCCGGGGGCGGGGAACATTCAGTACTTC.

The CDR3 protein is CASSYYRDREETQYF. For the CDR3, the DNA is TGTGCCAGCAGTTACTACCGGGACAGAGAAGAGACCCAGTACTTC. The V gene is TRBV6-5, the J gene TRBJ2-5; 7 bases map to TRBD1. CDR1 is MNHEY, CDR2 SVGAGI, per germline. Unmatched junction bases numbered 5, after V lost 1 base and J lost 3 bases. This CDR3 spans 15 amino acids.

The gene calls are TRBV7-9 and TRBJ1-2; D may be TRBD1 (6 bases). Deletions cut 5 bases from V and 5 bases from J, with 24 bases between. The length of the CDR3 is 17 residues. Germline-derived CDR1 and CDR2 are SEHNR and FQNEAQ (reference sequence). CDR3 sequence: CASSPDGTRVGVYGYTF. The CDR3 coding sequence is TGTGCCAGCAGCCCCGACGGGACACGCGTCGGCGTTTATGGCTACACCTTC. Together with reference TRBV7-9 and TRBJ1-2, the CDR3 gives the full variable domain: DTGVSQNPRHKITKRGQNVTFRCDPISEHNRLYWYRQTLGQGPEFLTYFQNEAQLEKSRLLSDRFSAERPKGSFSTLEIQRTEQGDSAMYLCASSPDGTRVGVYGYTFGSGTRLTVV.

This rearrangement joins TRBV7-9 to TRBJ1-3; D not resolved. Germline V CDR1 and CDR2: SEHNR, FQNEAQ (reference sequence). V was pared by 5 bases and J by 0 bases, with 8 bases between. The CDR3 has 14 amino acids. The CDR3 DNA reads as TGTGCCAGCAGCAGACTCAGCTCTGGAAACACCATATATTTT. Its translation is CASSRLSSGNTIYF.

This sequence joins TRBV9 and TRBJ2-3, with D perhaps assigned TRBD1 or TRBD2 (6 bases each). Germline CDR1 SGDLS, CDR2 YYNGEE. V gave up 0 bases and J gave up 3 bases, with 11 bases separating them. The CDR3 covers 15 residues. CDR3: CASSVAGARTDTQYF. In DNA, the CDR3 is TGTGCCAGCAGCGTAGCGGGGGCCAGGACAGATACGCAGTATTTT.

The V and J genes are TRBV28 and TRBJ2-7; D is unresolved. V lost 1 base, J lost 3 bases, and 13 bases lay in between. The germline gives CDR1 MDHEN, CDR2 SYDVKM. This CDR3 comprises 15 residues. CDR3 bases: TGTGCCAGCAGTTTATTGGGCAGTGGAAGCTACGAGCAGTACTTC. Translating gives CASSLLGSGSYEQYF. The full variable domain, in which reference TRBV28 and TRBJ2-7 provide the parts outside the CDR3, is DVKVTQSSRYLVKRTGEKVFLECVQDMDHENMFWYRQDPGLGLRLIYFSYDVKMKEKGDIPEGYSVSREKKERFSLILESASTNQTSMYLCASSLLGSGSYEQYFGPGTRLTVT.

V and J are TRBV6-5 and TRBJ1-4, with D unresolved. Trimming cost V 6 bases and J 2 bases, with 13 bases left between them. Germline CDR1 is MNHEY and CDR2 is SVGAGI. This CDR3 is built from 15 residues. CDR3: CASRPRSLTNEKLFF. The DNA of the CDR3 is TGTGCCAGCAGACCTCGGAGTTTGACTAATGAAAAACTGTTTTTT.

V is TRBV14 and J is TRBJ2-3, with D possibly TRBD1 on 5 matching bases. Per the germline V gene, CDR1 is SGHDN and CDR2 is FVKESK. There are 13 residues in the CDR3. With 1 base removed from V and 8 bases from J, the gap between germline ends came to 10 bases. In nucleotides, the CDR3 is TGTGCCAGCAGCCAAGGGGGCCAGGTTACGCAGTATTTT. This sequence encodes CASSQGGQVTQYF.

The gene calls are TRBV6-5 and TRBJ1-2; D perhaps matches TRBD1 (6 bases). Between the trimmed V and J ends, which lost 6 bases and 6 bases, there was a span of 14 bases. Per germline, CDR1 MNHEY and CDR2 SVGAGI. The length of the CDR3 is 13 residues. Here the CDR3 DNA reads TGTGCCAGCAGACCACAGGGCCGGGATGGCTACACCTTC. Amino acids: CASRPQGRDGYTF.

The gene calls are TRBV19 and TRBJ1-6, with 7 bases aligning to TRBD1. CDR3 length: 14 amino acids. The J segment lost 6 bases and the V segment lost 7 bases, leaving 6 bases of the junction unmatched. CDR1 and CDR2 (germline): LNHDA, SQIVND (reference sequence). Here the CDR3 DNA reads TGTGCCAGTACCAAGGGACAGAGTAATTCACCCCTCCACTTT. This sequence encodes CASTKGQSNSPLHF. Combining the CDR3 with reference TRBV19 and TRBJ1-6 gives the whole variable domain DGGITQSPKYLFRKEGQNVTLSCEQNLNHDAMYWYRQDPGQGLRLIYYSQIVNDFQKGDIAEGYSVSREKKESFPLTVTSAQKNPTAFYLCASTKGQSNSPLHFGNGTRLTVT.

This chain connects TRBV25-1 to TRBJ2-7; D possibly uses TRBD1 or TRBD2 (5 bases each). This CDR3 spans 16 amino acids. Germline V lookup: CDR1 MGHDK, CDR2 SYGVNS. The V end was cut by 3 bases, the J end by 7 bases, with 22 bases between. The CDR3 DNA reads as TGTGCCAGCAGTGAGGGCCGCCAGGGTGCCCCGGGAGAGCAGTACTTC. Its translation is CASSEGRQGAPGEQYF.

This clone was recorded a few times. The genes are TRBV6-5 and TRBJ1-5, with D unclear. Germline V gives CDR1 MNHEY, CDR2 SVGAGI. Between the trimmed V and J ends, which lost 0 bases and 4 bases, there was a span of 4 bases. This CDR3 has 13 residues. The CDR3 spells CASSYSPNQPQHF. In DNA form, the CDR3 reads TGTGCCAGCAGTTACTCACCGAATCAGCCCCAGCATTTT.

The chain employs TRBV27 and TRBJ1-6; D remains unclear. V lost 4 bases, J lost 3 bases, and 13 bases lay in between. From germline, CDR1 is MNHEY and CDR2 SMNVEV (reference sequence). The CDR3 is made up of 16 amino acids. The DNA for the CDR3 is TGTGCCAGCAGTTCATCGGGAGGGTTCTATAATTCACCCCTCCACTTT. This encodes CASSSSGGFYNSPLHF.

This chain uses TRBV5-1 with TRBJ2-7, with 10 bases fitting TRBD2. Germline assignment: CDR1 SGHRS and CDR2 YFSETQ. With 4 bases clipped from V and 6 bases from J, the junction kept 16 bases outside the gene matches. This CDR3 is 17 amino acids long. CDR3 DNA sequence: TGCGCCAGCAGCACGCAGGGGGCTGGACTAGCGGTCGGCGAGCAGTACTTC. Translated: CASSTQGAGLAVGEQYF.

The rearrangement joins TRBV6-1 to TRBJ2-3; 8 positions agree with TRBD2. J gave up 3 bases and V 5 bases, and 4 bases lay outside the gene matches. Germline CDR1 reads MNHNS; CDR2 reads SASEGT. The CDR3 is made up of 14 amino acids. CDR3 loop: CASSQRGGTDTQYF. The DNA for the CDR3 is TGTGCCAGCAGTCAACGGGGGGGGACAGATACGCAGTATTTT.

The genes are TRBV27 and TRBJ1-5, with TRBD1 matching over 8 bases. The J segment lost 6 bases and the V segment lost 2 bases, leaving 6 bases of the junction unmatched. This CDR3 spans 15 amino acids. Germline CDR1 is MNHEY and CDR2 is SMNVEV (reference sequence). CDR3 sequence (DNA): TGTGCCAGCAGTTTACGATCAGGGGGCTTTCAGCCCCAGCATTTT. Amino acid sequence: CASSLRSGGFQPQHF.

The chain links TRBV5-6 to TRBJ2-2; possible D gene TRBD1, 5 bases. The ends were cut back, 0 bases at V and 0 bases at J, with 15 bases in the middle. Germline CDR1 and CDR2: SGHDT and YYEEEE. The CDR3 has 18 amino acids. CDR3 protein: CASSLGIGAASNTGELFF. The CDR3 region has the DNA TGTGCCAGCAGCTTGGGGATAGGGGCGGCTTCGAACACCGGGGAGCTGTTTTTT.